A single sample gave rise to the 19 T cell receptor beta chains below, sequenced in a study of cytomegalovirus exposure and HLA in healthy donors. Primers: 60 Vbeta forward and 13 Jbeta reverse. Method: immunoSEQ multiplex PCR; TCRdb's copy keeps in-frame clones and lacks some. The sample yields under 150,000 clones, approximately 80% seen once. Material: PBMCs. The receptors come from a man in his fifties in good health and CMV-seronegative.

The rearrangement links TRBV2 to TRBJ2-5; 14 bases agree with TRBD2. Germline V gives CDR1 SNHLY, CDR2 FYNNEI. This CDR3 comprises 16 residues. V was pared by 5 bases and J by 1 base, with 3 bases of the junction left unmatched. CDR3 in amino acids: CASSWTSGGTQETQYF. DNA for the CDR3: TGTGCCAGCAGTTGGACTAGCGGGGGGACCCAAGAGACCCAGTACTTC. Supplemented by reference TRBV2 and TRBJ2-5, the full variable domain reads EPEVTQTPSHQVTQMGQEVILRCVPISNHLYFYWYRQILGQKVEFLVSFYNNEISEKSEIFDDQFSVERPDGSNFTLKIRSTKLEDSAMYFCASSWTSGGTQETQYFGPGTRLLVL.

The chain couples TRBV7-9 to TRBJ1-5; D remains unclear. The ends were cut back, 3 bases at V and 3 bases at J, with 12 bases in the middle. This CDR3 contains 15 residues. Germline CDR1 SEHNR, CDR2 FQNEAQ (reference sequence). The CDR3 coding sequence is TGTGCCAGCAGCTTTGGCCCGAATGACAATCAGCCCCAGCATTTT. Translating it yields CASSFGPNDNQPQHF.

This chain connects TRBV9 to TRBJ1-2; tentatively, D is TRBD1 (5 bases). The CDR3 sequence is 13 residues long. The V gene lost 3 bases and the J gene lost 5 bases, with 11 bases spanning the gap. Germline V gene data show CDR1 as SGDLS and CDR2 as YYNGEE. CDR3 residues: CASSAQGNYGYTF. In nucleotides, the CDR3 is TGTGCCAGCAGCGCCCAGGGAAATTATGGCTACACCTTC.

This clone appeared a few times. The rearrangement links TRBV6-1 to TRBJ1-5, with 9 bases fitting TRBD1. The germline gives CDR1 MNHNS, CDR2 SASEGT. CDR3 length: 18 residues. V lost 5 bases, J lost 4 bases, and 15 bases stayed unmatched. The CDR3 is CASSKGSGTGTGNQPQHF. The DNA for the CDR3 is TGTGCCAGCAGTAAAGGATCCGGGACAGGGACGGGTAATCAGCCCCAGCATTTT.

This clone was picked up a small number of times. The rearrangement uses TRBV7-8 and TRBJ1-5, with D hard to call. V lost 1 base, J lost 4 bases, and 17 bases lay in between. Germline CDR1 is SGHVS and CDR2 is FQNEAQ. This CDR3 spans 17 amino acids. CDR3 sequence reads: CASSLGVPEIRNQPQHF. CDR3 nucleotides: TGTGCCAGCAGCTTAGGAGTTCCGGAGATTCGGAATCAGCCCCAGCATTTT.

The chain employs TRBV7-9 and TRBJ2-1; D is unresolved. Trimming took off 3 bases at V and 6 bases at J, with 12 bases between the two ends. From germline, CDR1 is SEHNR and CDR2 FQNEAQ (reference sequence). The length of the CDR3 is 14 residues. CDR3 region: CASSFRLPSNEQFF. The CDR3, as DNA: TGTGCCAGCAGCTTCCGACTCCCCTCCAATGAGCAGTTCTTC.

The sample holds one count of this clone. The gene calls are TRBV2 and TRBJ1-3; TRBD1 matches at 9 bases. Germline lookup yields CDR1 SNHLY and CDR2 FYNNEI. The CDR3 has 15 residues. V was pared by 6 bases and J by 4 bases, with 7 bases of the junction left unmatched. This chain's CDR3 is CASSKQGAGGNTIYF. The CDR3 nucleotides read TGTGCCAGCAGCAAACAGGGGGCAGGAGGAAACACCATATATTTT.

The rearrangement uses TRBV7-9 and TRBJ2-5; no clear D. The germline CDR1 and CDR2 sequences are SEHNR and FQNEAQ (reference sequence). The ends were cut back, 0 bases at V and 1 base at J, with 9 bases in the middle. The CDR3 has 15 residues. CDR3 residues: CASSLAFAAQETQYF. In DNA form, the CDR3 reads TGTGCCAGCAGCTTAGCGTTTGCGGCCCAAGAGACCCAGTACTTC.

J is TRBJ1-3 and V is TRBV7-9; a possible D gene is TRBD1 (5 bases). CDR1 is SEHNR and CDR2 is FQNEAQ in the germline V gene (reference sequence). The ends were cut back, 1 base at V and 0 bases at J, with 16 bases in the middle. CDR3 size: 18 residues. The CDR3 nucleotides are TGTGCCAGCAGCTTAGTCGGGGGACTTACTGACTCTGGAAACACCATATATTTT. Protein sequence: CASSLVGGLTDSGNTIYF.

The chain couples TRBV9 to TRBJ2-2; 9 positions match TRBD1. V trimming: 3 bases; J trimming: 3 bases; junction bases outside the gene matches: 6. Germline values: CDR1 SGDLS, CDR2 YYNGEE. The CDR3 contains 16 residues. The CDR3 sequence: CASSARQGVDTGELFF. CDR3 coding DNA: TGTGCCAGCAGCGCTCGACAGGGGGTCGACACCGGGGAGCTGTTTTTT.

V usage is TRBV2 and J usage is TRBJ2-7; D may be TRBD1 (5 bases). The V end lost 7 bases, the J end lost 2 bases, and 12 bases lay between the germline ends. This CDR3 has 13 amino acids. Germline V gene data show CDR1 as SNHLY and CDR2 as FYNNEI. DNA for the CDR3: TGTGCCAGCAAATGGCAGGGAACCTACGAGCAGTACTTC. Protein: CASKWQGTYEQYF.

The rearrangement uses TRBV11-3 and TRBJ1-3; 12 bases map to TRBD1. V gave up 7 bases and J gave up 9 bases; unmatched junction bases: 13. Germline CDR1 and CDR2: SGHNT and YENEEA. This CDR3 comprises 16 residues. The DNA for the CDR3 is TGTGCCAGCACTTCGGAAGCGGGACAGGGGGCCGGCACCATATATTTT. Protein sequence: CASTSEAGQGAGTIYF.

Here the CDR3 reads CASSTPSGQGRTGELFF. The CDR3 DNA reads as TGTGCCAGCAGTACCCCCTCGGGACAGGGACGGACCGGGGAGCTGTTTTTT. The chain combines TRBV25-1 with TRBJ2-2, with TRBD1 matching over 9 bases. The V gene's germline CDR1 is MGHDK and CDR2 SYGVNS. With V trimmed by 5 bases and J by 5 bases, 12 bases remained unmatched. The CDR3 sequence is 17 residues long. Based on the CDR3 plus reference TRBV25-1 and TRBJ2-2, the full variable domain is EADIYQTPRYLVIGTGKKITLECSQTMGHDKMYWYQQDPGMELHLIHYSYGVNSTEKGDLSSESTVSRIRTEHFPLTLESARPSHTSQYLCASSTPSGQGRTGELFFGEGSRLTVL.

The chain uses TRBV28 and TRBJ2-7; 10 bases map to TRBD1. Germline values: CDR1 MDHEN, CDR2 SYDVKM. There are 15 residues in the CDR3. V gave up 6 bases and J gave up 3 bases; unmatched junction bases: 8. CDR3 sequence reads: CASRTGGAGYYEQYF. CDR3 sequence (DNA): TGTGCCAGCAGGACAGGGGGCGCCGGATACTACGAGCAGTACTTC.

The chain links TRBV7-9 to TRBJ2-3, with 11 nucleotides matching TRBD2. The ends lost 4 bases at V and 1 base at J; junction bases unmatched: 7. The CDR3 runs 17 residues. The germline V gene has CDR1 SEHNR and CDR2 FQNEAQ (reference sequence). CDR3 loop: CASSSLAGGLRTDTQYF. The DNA for the CDR3 is TGTGCCAGCAGCTCGCTAGCGGGGGGACTTCGCACAGATACGCAGTATTTT.

This clone was recorded once. This chain connects TRBV6-6 to TRBJ2-1, with 8 bases identical to TRBD2. With V trimmed by 4 bases and J by 13 bases, 6 bases remained unmatched. Germline V gene data show CDR1 as MNHNY and CDR2 as SVGAGI (reference sequence). The CDR3 spans 12 residues. In DNA form, the CDR3 reads TGTGCCAGCAGTTCCGGGACTAGGGAACAGTTCTTC. It is translated as CASSSGTREQFF.

V is TRBV6-4 and J is TRBJ1-5; 9 positions agree with TRBD1. Germline V gene data show CDR1 as MRHNA and CDR2 as SNTAGT. V shed 8 bases, J shed 0 bases, and the junction held 5 bases outside the gene matches. This CDR3 contains 15 residues. CDR3 coding DNA: TGTGCCAGCGGGTGGACAGGGGATAGCAATCAGCCCCAGCATTTT. Protein sequence: CASGWTGDSNQPQHF.

This sequence joins TRBV15 and TRBJ2-5; TRBD2 matches 11 bases. With 7 bases clipped from V and 1 base from J, the junction kept 5 bases outside the gene matches. The CDR3 is made up of 15 amino acids. Per the germline V gene, CDR1 is LNHNV and CDR2 is YYDKDF (reference sequence). DNA of the CDR3: TGTGCCACCAAAGGACTAGCGGGTCCCCAAGAGACCCAGTACTTC. It encodes CATKGLAGPQETQYF. The complete variable domain, with remaining parts taken from reference TRBV15 and TRBJ2-5, reads DAMVIQNPRYQVTQFGKPVTLSCSQTLNHNVMYWYQQKSSQAPKLLFHYYDKDFNNEADTPDNFQSRRPNTSFCFLDIRSPGLGDTAMYLCATKGLAGPQETQYFGPGTRLLVL.

J is TRBJ1-1 and V is TRBV9, with 8 bases aligning to TRBD1. The V gene end was trimmed by 9 bases and the J gene end by 4 bases; junction bases not matched to a gene: 8. The CDR3 length is 13 residues. The germline V gene encodes CDR1 SGDLS and CDR2 YYNGEE. The CDR3 nucleotides are TGTGCCACAGGACAGGGACAAAGCACTGAAGCTTTCTTT. It is translated as CATGQGQSTEAFF.